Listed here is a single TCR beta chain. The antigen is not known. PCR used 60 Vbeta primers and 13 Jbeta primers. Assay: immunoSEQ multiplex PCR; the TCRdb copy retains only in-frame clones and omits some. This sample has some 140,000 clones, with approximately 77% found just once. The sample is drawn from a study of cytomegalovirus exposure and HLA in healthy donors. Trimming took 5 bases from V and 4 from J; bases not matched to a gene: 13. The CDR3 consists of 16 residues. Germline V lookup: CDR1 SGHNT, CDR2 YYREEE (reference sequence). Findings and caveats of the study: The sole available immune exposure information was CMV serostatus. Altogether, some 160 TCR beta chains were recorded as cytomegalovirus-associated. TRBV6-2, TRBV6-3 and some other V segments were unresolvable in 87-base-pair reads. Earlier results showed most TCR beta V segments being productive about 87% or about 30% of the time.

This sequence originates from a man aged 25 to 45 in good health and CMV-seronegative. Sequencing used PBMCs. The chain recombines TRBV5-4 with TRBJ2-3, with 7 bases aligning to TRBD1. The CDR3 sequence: CASSFRQGRGADTQYF. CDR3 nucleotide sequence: TGTGCCAGCAGTTTTCGACAGGGAAGGGGCGCAGATACGCAGTATTTT.